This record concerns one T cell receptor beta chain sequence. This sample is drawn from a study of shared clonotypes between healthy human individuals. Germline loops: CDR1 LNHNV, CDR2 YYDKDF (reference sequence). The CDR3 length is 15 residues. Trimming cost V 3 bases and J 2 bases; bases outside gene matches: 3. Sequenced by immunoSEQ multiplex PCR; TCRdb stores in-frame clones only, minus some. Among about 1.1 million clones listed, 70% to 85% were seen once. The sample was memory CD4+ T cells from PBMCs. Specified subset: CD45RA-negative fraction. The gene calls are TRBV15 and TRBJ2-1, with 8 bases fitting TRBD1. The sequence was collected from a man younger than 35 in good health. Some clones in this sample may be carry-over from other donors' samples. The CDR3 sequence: CATSRWGQAYNEQFF. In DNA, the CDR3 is TGTGCCACCAGCAGGTGGGGACAGGCCTACAATGAGCAGTTCTTC.